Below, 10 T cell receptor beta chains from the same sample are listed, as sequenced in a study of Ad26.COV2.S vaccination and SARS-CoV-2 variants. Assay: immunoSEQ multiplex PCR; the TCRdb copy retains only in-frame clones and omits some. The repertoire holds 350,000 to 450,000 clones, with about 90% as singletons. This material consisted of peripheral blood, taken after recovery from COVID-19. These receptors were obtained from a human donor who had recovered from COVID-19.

Here the CDR3 reads CASSLDPLGEKLFF. DNA for the CDR3: TGTGCCAGCAGCTTAGACCCCCTCGGGGAAAAACTGTTTTTT. The J gene is TRBJ1-4, the V gene TRBV7-9; D is unresolved. Germline CDR1 SEHNR, CDR2 FQNEAQ (reference sequence). Deletions cut 1 base from V and 8 bases from J, with 11 bases between. There are 14 residues in the CDR3. Variable domain in full (rest from reference TRBV7-9 and TRBJ1-4): DTGVSQNPRHKITKRGQNVTFRCDPISEHNRLYWYRQTLGQGPEFLTYFQNEAQLEKSRLLSDRFSAERPKGSFSTLEIQRTEQGDSAMYLCASSLDPLGEKLFFGSGTQLSVL.

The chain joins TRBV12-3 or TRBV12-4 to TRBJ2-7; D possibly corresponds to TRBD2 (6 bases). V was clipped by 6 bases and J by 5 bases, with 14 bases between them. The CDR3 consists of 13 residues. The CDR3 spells CASRLKGGNEQYF. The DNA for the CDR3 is TGTGCCAGCAGGCTTAAGGGAGGAAACGAGCAGTACTTC.

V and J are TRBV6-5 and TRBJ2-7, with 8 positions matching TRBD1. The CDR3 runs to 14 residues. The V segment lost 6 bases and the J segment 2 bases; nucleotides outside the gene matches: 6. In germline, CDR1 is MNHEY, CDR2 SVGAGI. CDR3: CASRLQGGPYEQYF. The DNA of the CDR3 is TGTGCCAGCAGGTTACAGGGGGGCCCCTACGAGCAGTACTTC.

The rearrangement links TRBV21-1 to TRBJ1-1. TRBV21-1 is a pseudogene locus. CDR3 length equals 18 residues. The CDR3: CASSKSGGILGMNTEAFF. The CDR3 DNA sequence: TGTGCCAGCAGCAAATCGGGGGGTATCTTGGGTATGAACACTGAAGCTTTCTTT.

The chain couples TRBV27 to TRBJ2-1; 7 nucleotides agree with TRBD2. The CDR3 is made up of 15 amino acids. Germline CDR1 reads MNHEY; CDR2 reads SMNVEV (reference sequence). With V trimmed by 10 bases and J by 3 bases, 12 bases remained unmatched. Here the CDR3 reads CATAPVSGVYNEQFF. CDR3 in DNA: TGTGCCACCGCCCCGGTGAGCGGGGTCTACAATGAGCAGTTCTTC.

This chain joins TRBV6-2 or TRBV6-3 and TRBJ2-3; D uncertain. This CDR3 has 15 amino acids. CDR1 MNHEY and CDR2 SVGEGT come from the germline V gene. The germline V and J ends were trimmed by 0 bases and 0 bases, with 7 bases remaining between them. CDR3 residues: CASSYSSPSTDTQYF. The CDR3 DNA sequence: TGTGCCAGCAGTTACTCGAGCCCTAGCACAGATACGCAGTATTTT.

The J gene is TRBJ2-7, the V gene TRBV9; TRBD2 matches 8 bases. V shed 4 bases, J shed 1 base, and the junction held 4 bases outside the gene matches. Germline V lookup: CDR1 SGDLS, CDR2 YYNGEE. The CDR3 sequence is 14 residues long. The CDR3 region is CASSLSGDSYEQYF. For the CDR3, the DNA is TGTGCCAGCAGCCTTAGCGGGGATTCCTACGAGCAGTACTTC.

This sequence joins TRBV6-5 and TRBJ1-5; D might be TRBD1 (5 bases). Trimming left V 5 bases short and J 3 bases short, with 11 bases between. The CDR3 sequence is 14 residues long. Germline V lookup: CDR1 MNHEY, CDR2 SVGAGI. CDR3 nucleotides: TGTGCCAGCAGTATCGTGGACAACAATCAGCCCCAGCATTTT. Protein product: CASSIVDNNQPQHF.

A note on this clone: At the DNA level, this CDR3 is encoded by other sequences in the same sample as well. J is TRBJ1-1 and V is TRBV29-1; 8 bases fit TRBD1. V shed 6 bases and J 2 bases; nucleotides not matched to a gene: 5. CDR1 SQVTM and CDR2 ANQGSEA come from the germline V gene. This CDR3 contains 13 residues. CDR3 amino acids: CSVDTGGNTEAFF. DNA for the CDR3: TGCAGCGTGGACACAGGGGGTAACACTGAAGCTTTCTTT.

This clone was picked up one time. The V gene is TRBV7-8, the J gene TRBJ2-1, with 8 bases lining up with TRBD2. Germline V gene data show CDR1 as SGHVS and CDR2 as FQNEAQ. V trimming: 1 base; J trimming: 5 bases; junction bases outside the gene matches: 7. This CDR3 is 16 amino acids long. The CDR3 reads CASSLGRSGRNNEQFF. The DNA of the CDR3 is TGTGCCAGCAGCTTAGGTCGCAGCGGGAGAAACAATGAGCAGTTCTTC.